A single sample gave rise to the 14 T cell receptor beta chains below, sequenced in a study of a mutant IDH1 vaccine in newly diagnosed glioma. Their antigens are not known. Time point in this sample: week 11, during vaccination. Alongside topical imiquimod, each dose of vaccine comprised 300 ug of mutant IDH1 20-mer peptide. Using immunoSEQ multiplex PCR, the repertoire was profiled, and TCRdb retains in-frame clones only, with some absent. This sample has under 35,000 clones, with roughly 90% found just once. Sample: PBMCs, taken from a glioma patient whose treatment included an IDH1 peptide vaccine. Receptor source: a man in his late teens or twenties with glioma.

This clone was seen just once. The chain is built from TRBV29-1 and TRBJ2-6; D is unresolved. The germline V and J ends were trimmed by 6 bases and 1 base, with 7 bases remaining between them. CDR1 and CDR2 (germline): SQVTM, ANQGSEA. The CDR3 spans 13 residues. The CDR3 sequence: CSVRESGANVLTF. The CDR3 region has the DNA TGCAGCGTACGAGAGTCTGGGGCCAACGTCCTGACTTTC.

The table lists this clone with a count of one. The CDR3 spells CASSQVDRGRGGTEAFF. CDR3 nucleotide sequence: TGTGCCAGCAGCCAAGTGGACAGGGGGCGAGGCGGCACTGAAGCTTTCTTT. J is TRBJ1-1 and V is TRBV4-2; the match to TRBD1 covers 11 bases. J lost 4 bases, V lost 1 base, and 8 bases had no gene match. CDR1 is LGHNA and CDR2 is YNFKEQ in the germline V gene. This CDR3 has 17 residues.

V gene TRBV13 combines with J gene TRBJ2-1, with 7 positions matching TRBD1. Per germline, CDR1 PRHDT and CDR2 FYEKMQ (reference sequence). J was trimmed by 5 bases and V by 0 bases; bases with no gene match: 4. The CDR3 totals 15 residues. CDR3 bases: TGTGCCAGCAGCTTAGGCCCCAGGGGGAACAATGAGCAGTTCTTC. This codes for CASSLGPRGNNEQFF.

The chain uses TRBV6-1 and TRBJ1-5; the D gene is possibly TRBD1 (5 bases). Germline V lookup: CDR1 MNHNS, CDR2 SASEGT. The CDR3 runs to 12 residues. V was trimmed by 6 bases and J by 7 bases, leaving 10 bases between them. In DNA, the CDR3 is TGTGCCAGCAGAGACAGAGTCCAGCCCCAGCATTTT. The encoded protein is CASRDRVQPQHF.

The chain combines TRBV5-1 with TRBJ2-3; 7 bases are a match to TRBD1. The germline V gene has CDR1 SGHRS and CDR2 YFSETQ. Trimming took 3 bases from V and 0 from J; bases not matched to a gene: 13. This CDR3 has 18 residues. The chain's CDR3 is CASSSNPRQGPSTDTQYF. In nucleotides, the CDR3 is TGCGCCAGCAGCTCCAACCCCAGACAGGGACCTAGCACAGATACGCAGTATTTT.

The chain combines TRBV10-3 with TRBJ1-5; D unclear. The CDR3 totals 15 residues. V dropped 0 bases and J dropped 2 bases, with 8 bases sitting between them. Germline V gene lookup returns CDR1 ENHRY and CDR2 SYGVKD. The CDR3 loop is CAISESNVGNQPQHF. The DNA for the CDR3 is TGTGCCATCAGTGAGTCCAATGTAGGCAATCAGCCCCAGCATTTT.

The chain joins TRBV4-1 to TRBJ2-2, with 10 bases aligning to TRBD2. V shed 7 bases, J shed 6 bases, and the junction held 8 bases outside the gene matches. The germline V gene encodes CDR1 MGHRA and CDR2 YSYEKL. The CDR3 totals 15 residues. The CDR3 protein is CASTFLAGVPGELFF. Here the CDR3 DNA reads TGCGCCAGCACCTTCCTAGCGGGAGTTCCCGGGGAGCTGTTTTTT.

V usage is TRBV7-2 and J usage is TRBJ2-6; D may be TRBD2 (6 bases). Trimming removed 8 bases from V and 0 bases from J, with 17 bases in between. Germline V gene lookup returns CDR1 SGHTA and CDR2 FQGNSA. The CDR3 runs to 17 residues. Here the CDR3 DNA reads TGTGCCAGCGGAGGGCTGGGTTACAGCTCTGGGGCCAACGTCCTGACTTTC. Encoded protein: CASGGLGYSSGANVLTF.

V usage is TRBV4-2 and J usage is TRBJ2-7, with 7 bases lining up with TRBD2. Germline lookup yields CDR1 LGHNA and CDR2 YNFKEQ. V lost 0 bases, J lost 3 bases, and 5 bases stayed unmatched. This CDR3 is built from 15 residues. For the CDR3, the DNA is TGTGCCAGCAGCCAAGAGAGCGGGACCCACTACGAGCAGTACTTC. It translates to CASSQESGTHYEQYF.

The chain combines TRBV5-1 with TRBJ2-1, with 11 bases that match TRBD2. CDR1 and CDR2 (germline): SGHRS, YFSETQ. J lost 0 bases, V lost 5 bases, and 1 base had no gene match. CDR3 size: 15 residues. DNA of the CDR3: TGCGCCAGCAGTACTAGCGGGAGCTCCTACAATGAGCAGTTCTTC. Translation: CASSTSGSSYNEQFF.

The chain joins TRBV9 to TRBJ2-5; TRBD2 matches 12 bases. The germline CDR1 and CDR2 sequences are SGDLS and YYNGEE. This CDR3 has 16 residues. With 3 bases clipped from V and 5 bases from J, the junction kept 8 bases outside the gene matches. This CDR3 is CASSAPGLAGYETQYF. DNA of the CDR3: TGTGCCAGCAGCGCCCCGGGACTAGCGGGTTATGAGACCCAGTACTTC.

The gene calls are TRBV19 and TRBJ1-3; D might be TRBD1 (6 bases). There are 17 residues in the CDR3. The germline V and J ends were trimmed by 5 bases and 0 bases, with 17 bases remaining between them. Germline V CDR1 and CDR2: LNHDA, SQIVND (reference sequence). CDR3 DNA: TGTGCCAGTAGTTATCAACAGGGTACGCGCTCTGGAAACACCATATATTTT. Translation: CASSYQQGTRSGNTIYF.

This clone was observed a handful of times. The V and J genes are TRBV7-2 and TRBJ2-5; 10 bases match TRBD1. CDR3 length equals 16 residues. CDR1 SGHTA and CDR2 FQGNSA come from the germline V gene. V dropped 4 bases and J dropped 4; count of bases not matched to a gene: 9. For the CDR3, the DNA is TGTGCCAGCAGCTCCCAGTCTGACAGGGGGCTAGAGACCCAGTACTTC. This encodes CASSSQSDRGLETQYF.

The rearrangement uses TRBV10-1 and TRBJ2-7; 11 positions agree with TRBD1. The J segment lost 6 bases and the V segment lost 8 bases, leaving 12 bases of the junction unmatched. The germline V gene has CDR1 WNHNN and CDR2 SYGVQD (reference sequence). The CDR3 sequence is 15 residues long. As DNA, the CDR3 is TGCGCCAGCCGTCCCTGGACAGGGGGCCATACCGAGCAGTACTTC. Amino acids: CASRPWTGGHTEQYF.